Shown below are 27 T cell receptor beta chains from a single sample sequenced in a study of T cell responses to AZD1222 COVID-19 vaccine. Method: immunoSEQ multiplex PCR; TCRdb's copy keeps in-frame clones and lacks some. This table holds about 200,000 clones, 91% found once. The sample here was peripheral blood, taken 28 days after the second AZD1222 dose. These receptor sequences come from an adult who received the AZD1222 COVID-19 vaccine.

The chain links TRBV7-9 to TRBJ2-7, with D perhaps TRBD1 (6 bases). With 6 bases removed from V and 7 bases from J, the gap between germline ends came to 22 bases. Germline V lookup: CDR1 SEHNR, CDR2 FQNEAQ (reference sequence). This CDR3 spans 15 amino acids. CDR3 protein: CASSLTGQPLGEQYF. CDR3 DNA sequence: TGTGCCAGCAGTCTCACCGGACAGCCTTTGGGGGAGCAGTACTTC.

V usage is TRBV5-1 and J usage is TRBJ2-3; TRBD2 aligns across 7 bases. The CDR3 length is 14 residues. Germline loops: CDR1 SGHRS, CDR2 YFSETQ. Unmatched junction bases numbered 5, after V lost 5 bases and J lost 2 bases. DNA for the CDR3: TGCGCCAGCAGTCGGTGGGACTACACAGATACGCAGTATTTT. Its protein product is CASSRWDYTDTQYF. Drawing the rest from reference TRBV5-1 and TRBJ2-3, the complete variable domain is KAGVTQTPRYLIKTRGQQVTLSCSPISGHRSVSWYQQTPGQGLQFLFEYFSETQRNKGNFPGRFSGRQFSNSRSEMNVSTLELGDSALYLCASSRWDYTDTQYFGPGTRLTVL.

The rearrangement uses TRBV9 and TRBJ2-1, with 8 nucleotides matching TRBD2. This CDR3 contains 15 residues. The V gene's germline CDR1 is SGDLS and CDR2 YYNGEE. V dropped 3 bases and J dropped 4; count of bases not matched to a gene: 6. DNA for the CDR3: TGTGCCAGCAGCGCCAGTAGCGGGACATACAATGAGCAGTTCTTC. As protein: CASSASSGTYNEQFF.

The chain recombines TRBV5-1 with TRBJ2-5, with 7 bases that match TRBD2. The CDR3 has 16 residues. Germline values: CDR1 SGHRS, CDR2 YFSETQ. V lost 0 bases and J lost 3; bases outside the gene matches: 8. CDR3 protein: CASSLAGASGKETQYF. In DNA, the CDR3 is TGCGCCAGCAGCTTGGCCGGGGCTAGCGGAAAAGAGACCCAGTACTTC. The variable domain in full, with the rest retrieved from reference TRBV5-1 and TRBJ2-5, is KAGVTQTPRYLIKTRGQQVTLSCSPISGHRSVSWYQQTPGQGLQFLFEYFSETQRNKGNFPGRFSGRQFSNSRSEMNVSTLELGDSALYLCASSLAGASGKETQYFGPGTRLLVL.

The chain carries TRBV11-2 and TRBJ2-7; no clear D. The V end lost 1 base, the J end lost 7 bases, and 11 bases lay between the germline ends. CDR1 and CDR2 from the germline V gene are SGHAT and FQNNGV. The CDR3 has 13 amino acids. The CDR3 region has the DNA TGTGCCAGCAGCTTAGTGGTGGCGGAGGAGCAGTACTTC. This codes for CASSLVVAEEQYF. Drawing the rest from reference TRBV11-2 and TRBJ2-7, the complete variable domain is EAGVAQSPRYKIIEKRQSVAFWCNPISGHATLYWYQQILGQGPKLLIQFQNNGVVDDSQLPKDRFSAERLKGVDSTLKIQPAKLEDSAVYLCASSLVVAEEQYFGPGTRLTVT.

The chain couples TRBV4-3 to TRBJ2-7; TRBD1 matches at 7 bases. V shed 1 base, J shed 2 bases, and the junction held 11 bases outside the gene matches. The CDR3 is 17 amino acids. Germline CDR1 and CDR2: LGHNA and YSLEER. CDR3 in amino acids: CASSQALFGDRPYEQYF. The DNA for the CDR3 is TGCGCCAGCAGCCAAGCCCTTTTTGGGGACAGACCCTACGAGCAGTACTTC.

The V gene is TRBV4-2, the J gene TRBJ1-6, with a possible D match to TRBD1 (5 bases). Germline loops: CDR1 LGHNA, CDR2 YNFKEQ. CDR3 length: 14 amino acids. The V and J ends lost 3 bases and 9 bases respectively, with 12 bases between them. The CDR3 DNA follows: TGTGCCAGCAGCCACCGGGACGTCGCTTCACCCCTCCACTTT. This translates into CASSHRDVASPLHF.

The gene calls are TRBV9 and TRBJ1-2; the D gene is possibly TRBD1 (6 bases). Germline V gene lookup returns CDR1 SGDLS and CDR2 YYNGEE. V was cut by 3 bases and J by 4 bases, with 13 bases left in between. The CDR3 length is 14 residues. For the CDR3, the DNA is TGTGCCAGCAGCGCTTCCGGGACACCCTATGGCTACACCTTC. Residues: CASSASGTPYGYTF.

V and J are TRBV9 and TRBJ1-5; D gene uncertain. CDR3 size: 15 residues. Per germline, CDR1 SGDLS and CDR2 YYNGEE. V gave up 0 bases and J gave up 1 base, with 8 bases separating them. CDR3 in amino acids: CASSVAPGSNQPQHF. The CDR3, as DNA: TGTGCCAGCAGCGTAGCTCCGGGGAGCAATCAGCCCCAGCATTTT.

The rearrangement links TRBV6-5 to TRBJ2-5; 9 bases align to TRBD1. Germline CDR1 is MNHEY and CDR2 is SVGAGI. Trimming at V came to 0 bases and at J to 5 bases, leaving 4 bases not matched to a gene. The CDR3 extends over 15 amino acids. The DNA of the CDR3 is TGTGCCAGCAGTTACTCAGGGACAGGGAGGGAGACCCAGTACTTC. Its protein product is CASSYSGTGRETQYF.

The chain links TRBV12-3 or TRBV12-4 to TRBJ1-2, with D unresolved. The CDR3 totals 12 residues. Trimming removed 3 bases from V and 8 bases from J, with 10 bases in between. The CDR3 sequence: CASSFSGLGYTF. CDR3 coding DNA: TGTGCCAGCAGTTTTAGCGGTTTGGGCTACACCTTC.

This chain uses TRBV9 with TRBJ2-3; maybe TRBD2 (5 bases). Germline CDR1 is SGDLS and CDR2 is YYNGEE. Deletions cut 1 base from V and 2 bases from J, with 14 bases between. The CDR3 sequence is 16 residues long. The CDR3 DNA follows: TGTGCCAGCAGCGTAATCCCGAGGGCTACCACAGATACGCAGTATTTT. This sequence encodes CASSVIPRATTDTQYF.

The chain recombines TRBV30 with TRBJ1-1, with D possibly TRBD1 on 6 matching bases. Germline CDR1 GTSNPN, CDR2 SVGIG (reference sequence). This CDR3 is 13 amino acids long. Trimming pared 2 bases from V and 1 base from J, leaving 8 bases between. The CDR3 nucleotides read TGTGCCTGGAGTAGGGACACGAACACTGAAGCTTTCTTT. This sequence encodes CAWSRDTNTEAFF.

The chain recombines TRBV7-9 with TRBJ2-5, with TRBD2 matching over 7 bases. Germline-derived CDR1 and CDR2 are SEHNR and FQNEAQ (reference sequence). V dropped 2 bases and J dropped 5; count of bases not matched to a gene: 11. The CDR3 has 16 residues. The CDR3 coding sequence is TGTGCCAGCAGCTTAATGGGGGAGGGCCGGTCGGAGACCCAGTACTTC. This translates into CASSLMGEGRSETQYF. Variable domain in full (rest from reference TRBV7-9 and TRBJ2-5): DTGVSQNPRHKITKRGQNVTFRCDPISEHNRLYWYRQTLGQGPEFLTYFQNEAQLEKSRLLSDRFSAERPKGSFSTLEIQRTEQGDSAMYLCASSLMGEGRSETQYFGPGTRLLVL.

This sequence joins TRBV7-6 and TRBJ2-1, with 12 bases identical to TRBD2. Germline values: CDR1 SGHVS, CDR2 FNYEAQ. This CDR3 comprises 16 residues. V lost 5 bases to trimming and J lost 5 bases; unmatched junction nucleotides: 7. CDR3 nucleotide sequence: TGTGCCAGCAGCCCGACTAGCGGGAGCCCCCACAATGAGCAGTTCTTC. Translated: CASSPTSGSPHNEQFF.

This clone was detected once. The chain carries TRBV24-1 and TRBJ2-1; possibly TRBD1 for D (5 bases). The CDR3 consists of 15 residues. Germline V gene sequence: CDR1 KGHDR, CDR2 SFDVKD. V was cut by 3 bases and J by 7 bases, with 15 bases left in between. This chain's CDR3 is CATSDEAGRGNEQFF. The CDR3 DNA reads as TGTGCCACCAGTGATGAGGCAGGTAGGGGAAATGAGCAGTTCTTC.

V is TRBV3-1 (or the pseudogene TRBV3-2) and J is TRBJ2-2; D is possibly TRBD2 (5 bases). Trimming pared 4 bases from V and 0 bases from J, leaving 12 bases between. This CDR3 is 16 amino acids long. Germline CDR1 is LGHDT and CDR2 is YNNKEL (reference sequence). The CDR3 DNA reads TGTGCCAGCAGCCGCCCCGGGAACACGAACACCGGGGAGCTGTTTTTT. As protein: CASSRPGNTNTGELFF.

The chain has TRBV25-1 and TRBJ2-2; TRBD2 aligns across 7 bases. Germline-derived CDR1 and CDR2 are MGHDK and SYGVNS. The J segment lost 3 bases and the V segment lost 6 bases, leaving 7 bases of the junction unmatched. The CDR3 sequence is 15 residues long. CDR3 sequence reads: CASRGSSGHTGELFF. The CDR3 nucleotides read TGTGCCAGCAGGGGTTCTAGCGGTCACACCGGGGAGCTGTTTTTT.

The chain couples TRBV5-4 to TRBJ1-1; unclear D gene. V lost 0 bases and J lost 11, with 8 bases in between. The CDR3 length is 11 residues. Germline CDR1 is SGHNT and CDR2 is YYREEE (reference sequence). The CDR3 DNA sequence: TGTGCCAGCAGCTTGGAGGGTAGGGCTTTCTTT. Translated: CASSLEGRAFF.

This chain joins TRBV7-9 and TRBJ2-7, with TRBD2 matching 7 bases. The germline CDR1 and CDR2 sequences are SEHNR and FQNEAQ (reference sequence). J lost 5 bases, V lost 1 base, and 8 bases had no gene match. This CDR3 is 15 amino acids long. CDR3 sequence: CASSLVTSPTHEQYF. In DNA, the CDR3 is TGTGCCAGCAGCTTAGTGACTAGCCCCACCCACGAGCAGTACTTC.

The V call is TRBV12-3 or TRBV12-4, the J call TRBJ1-1; no clear D. This CDR3 is built from 12 residues. V lost 3 bases and J lost 7, with 9 bases in between. CDR3: CASSLWGNEAFF. The CDR3 DNA is TGTGCCAGCAGTTTGTGGGGAAATGAAGCTTTCTTT.

The V call is TRBV27, the J call TRBJ2-1; TRBD1 or TRBD2 may be the D gene (5 bases each). Trimming stripped 6 bases from V and 4 bases from J, with 7 bases between. The CDR3 loop spans 12 amino acids. The germline CDR1 and CDR2 sequences are MNHEY and SMNVEV (reference sequence). CDR3 sequence reads: CASRRGYNEQFF. DNA for the CDR3: TGTGCCAGCAGGAGGGGATACAATGAGCAGTTCTTC.

V is TRBV9 and J is TRBJ2-3, with no clear D. The CDR3 sequence is 13 residues long. Trimming left V 2 bases short and J 2 bases short, with 6 bases between. Germline-derived CDR1 and CDR2 are SGDLS and YYNGEE. CDR3 residues: CASSVVSTDTQYF. CDR3 bases: TGTGCCAGCAGCGTCGTCTCCACAGATACGCAGTATTTT. Combining the CDR3 with reference TRBV9 and TRBJ2-3 gives the whole variable domain DSGVTQTPKHLITATGQRVTLRCSPRSGDLSVYWYQQSLDQGLQFLIQYYNGEERAKGNILERFSAQQFPDLHSELNLSSLELGDSALYFCASSVVSTDTQYFGPGTRLTVL.

The chain couples TRBV4-1 to TRBJ1-2; 8 bases map to TRBD1. The CDR3 runs to 15 residues. V dropped 2 bases and J dropped 6; count of bases not matched to a gene: 8. Germline V gives CDR1 MGHRA, CDR2 YSYEKL. CDR3 coding DNA: TGCGCCAGCAGCCAATCACAGGGGGGGAAGAATGGCTACACCTTC. Protein: CASSQSQGGKNGYTF.

CDR3 protein: CASSVGTGGFYGYTF. CDR3 bases: TGTGCCAGCAGCGTTGGGACAGGGGGATTCTATGGCTACACCTTC. V usage is TRBV9 and J usage is TRBJ1-2; TRBD1 aligns across 11 bases. V dropped 2 bases and J dropped 4; count of bases not matched to a gene: 4. CDR3 length: 15 residues. Germline lookup yields CDR1 SGDLS and CDR2 YYNGEE.

The V and J genes are TRBV28 and TRBJ2-2; the D gene is possibly TRBD2 (6 bases). CDR3 length: 12 amino acids. Trimming pared 7 bases from V and 7 bases from J, leaving 10 bases between. CDR1 MDHEN and CDR2 SYDVKM come from the germline V gene. The chain's CDR3 is CASTRGIGELFF. The CDR3 coding sequence is TGTGCCAGCACCCGGGGGATCGGGGAGCTGTTTTTT.

The chain couples TRBV7-3 to TRBJ2-5; TRBD2 agrees at 12 bases. CDR3 length equals 16 residues. Germline V CDR1 and CDR2: SGHTA, FQGTGA. Losses at the gene ends were 5 bases for V and 5 bases for J; bases not matched to a gene: 9. CDR3 coding DNA: TGTGCCAGCAGCCCACAGACTAGCGGGAGACCGGAGACCCAGTACTTC. Amino acid sequence: CASSPQTSGRPETQYF.